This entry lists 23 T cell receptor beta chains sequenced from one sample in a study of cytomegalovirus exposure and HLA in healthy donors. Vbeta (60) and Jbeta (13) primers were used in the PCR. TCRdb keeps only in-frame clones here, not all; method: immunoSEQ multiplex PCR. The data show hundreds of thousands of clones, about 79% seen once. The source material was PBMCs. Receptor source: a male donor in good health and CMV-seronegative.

DNA of the CDR3: TGCGCCAGCAGCTACGGCGGATCCTACGAGCAGTACTTC. Its protein is CASSYGGSYEQYF. This chain uses TRBV5-1 with TRBJ2-7; D remains ambiguous. Germline CDR1 is SGHRS and CDR2 is YFSETQ. Trimming removed 3 bases from V and 1 base from J, with 8 bases in between. The CDR3 length is 13 residues.

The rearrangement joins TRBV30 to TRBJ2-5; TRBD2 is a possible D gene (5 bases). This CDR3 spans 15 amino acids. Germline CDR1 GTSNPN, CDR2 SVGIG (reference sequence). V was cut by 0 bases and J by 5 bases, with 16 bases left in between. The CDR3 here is CAWSVLPRRMETQYF. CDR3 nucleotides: TGTGCCTGGAGTGTACTTCCCCGGAGGATGGAGACCCAGTACTTC.

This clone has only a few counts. CDR3 coding DNA: TGTGCCAGCAGCAGGAGCAACGGGGGGTCCTACGAGCAGTACTTC. Amino acids: CASSRSNGGSYEQYF. The chain has TRBV11-2 and TRBJ2-7; 7 bases fit TRBD2. Per the germline V gene, CDR1 is SGHAT and CDR2 is FQNNGV. V gave up 5 bases and J gave up 1 base; unmatched junction bases: 8. The CDR3 runs 15 residues. The full variable domain, completed using reference TRBV11-2 and TRBJ2-7, is EAGVAQSPRYKIIEKRQSVAFWCNPISGHATLYWYQQILGQGPKLLIQFQNNGVVDDSQLPKDRFSAERLKGVDSTLKIQPAKLEDSAVYLCASSRSNGGSYEQYFGPGTRLTVT.

The DNA of the CDR3 is TGTGCCACCAGCAGCCCCCGGGCAGCGGAAAACTACAATGAGCAGTTCTTC. It is translated as CATSSPRAAENYNEQFF. V is TRBV15 and J is TRBJ2-1; perhaps TRBD2 as D (5 bases). The CDR3 is 17 amino acids. V was pared by 3 bases and J by 3 bases, with 18 bases between. Germline CDR1 LNHNV, CDR2 YYDKDF (reference sequence).

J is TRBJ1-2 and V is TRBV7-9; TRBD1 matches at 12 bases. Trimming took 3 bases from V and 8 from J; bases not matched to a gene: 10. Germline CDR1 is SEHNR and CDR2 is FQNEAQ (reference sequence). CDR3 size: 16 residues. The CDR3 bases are TGTGCCAGCAGCTTTGTCGGGGACAGGGGGCGAGGAGGCTACACCTTC. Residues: CASSFVGDRGRGGYTF.

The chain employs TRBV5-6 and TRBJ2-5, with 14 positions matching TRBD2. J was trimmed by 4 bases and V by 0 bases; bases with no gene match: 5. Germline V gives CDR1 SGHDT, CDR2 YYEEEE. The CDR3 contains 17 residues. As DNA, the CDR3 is TGTGCCAGCAGCTTGGTGACTAGCGGGGGGGCCGCAGAGACCCAGTACTTC. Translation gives CASSLVTSGGAAETQYF.

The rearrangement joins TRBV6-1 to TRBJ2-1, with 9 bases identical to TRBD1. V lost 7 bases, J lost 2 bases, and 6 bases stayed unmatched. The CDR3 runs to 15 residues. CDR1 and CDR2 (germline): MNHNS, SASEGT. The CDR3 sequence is CASTYRGPTYNEQFF. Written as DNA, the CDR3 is TGTGCCAGCACCTACAGGGGGCCTACCTACAATGAGCAGTTCTTC.

Here the CDR3 DNA reads TGCGCCAGCAGCCAAGGTGGACAGGCCTCCTACGAGCAGTACTTC. Translation gives CASSQGGQASYEQYF. This chain uses TRBV4-1 with TRBJ2-7, with 7 bases matching TRBD1. This CDR3 has 15 residues. Germline V gene sequence: CDR1 MGHRA, CDR2 YSYEKL. Unmatched junction bases numbered 3, after V lost 1 base and J lost 0 bases.

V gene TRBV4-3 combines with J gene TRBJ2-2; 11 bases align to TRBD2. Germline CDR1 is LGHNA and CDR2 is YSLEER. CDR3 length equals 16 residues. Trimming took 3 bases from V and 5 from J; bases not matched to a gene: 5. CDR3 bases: TGCGCCAGCAGCCACAGGGGACTAGCGGTTACCGGGGAGCTGTTTTTT. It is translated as CASSHRGLAVTGELFF.

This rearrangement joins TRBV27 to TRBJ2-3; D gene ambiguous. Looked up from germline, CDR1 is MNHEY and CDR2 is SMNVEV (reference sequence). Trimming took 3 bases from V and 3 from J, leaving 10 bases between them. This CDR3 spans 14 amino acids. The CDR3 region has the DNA TGTGCCAGCAGTTTTCTTGCGGCGACAGATACGCAGTATTTT. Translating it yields CASSFLAATDTQYF.

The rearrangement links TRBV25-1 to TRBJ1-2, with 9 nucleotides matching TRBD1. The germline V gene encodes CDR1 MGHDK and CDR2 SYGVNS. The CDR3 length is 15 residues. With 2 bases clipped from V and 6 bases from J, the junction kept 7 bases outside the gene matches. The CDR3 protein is CASSEAWGQGNGYTF. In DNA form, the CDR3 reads TGTGCCAGCAGTGAAGCGTGGGGACAGGGAAATGGCTACACCTTC.

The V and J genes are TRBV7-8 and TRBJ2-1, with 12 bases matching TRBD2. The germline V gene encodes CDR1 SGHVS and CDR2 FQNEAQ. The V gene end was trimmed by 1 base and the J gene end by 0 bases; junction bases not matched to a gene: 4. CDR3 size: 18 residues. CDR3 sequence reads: CASSLGLAGASSYNEQFF. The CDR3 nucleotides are TGTGCCAGCAGCTTAGGACTAGCGGGGGCAAGCTCCTACAATGAGCAGTTCTTC.

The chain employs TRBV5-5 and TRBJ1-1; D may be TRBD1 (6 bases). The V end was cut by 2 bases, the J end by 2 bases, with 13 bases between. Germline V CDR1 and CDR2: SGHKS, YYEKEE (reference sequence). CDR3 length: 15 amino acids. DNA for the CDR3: TGTGCCAGCAGCTTTTGGGCAGGGGTAAACACTGAAGCTTTCTTT. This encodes CASSFWAGVNTEAFF. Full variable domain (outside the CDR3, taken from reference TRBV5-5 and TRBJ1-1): DAGVTQSPTHLIKTRGQQVTLRCSPISGHKSVSWYQQVLGQGPQFIFQYYEKEERGRGNFPDRFSARQFPNYSSELNVNALLLGDSALYLCASSFWAGVNTEAFFGQGTRLTVV.

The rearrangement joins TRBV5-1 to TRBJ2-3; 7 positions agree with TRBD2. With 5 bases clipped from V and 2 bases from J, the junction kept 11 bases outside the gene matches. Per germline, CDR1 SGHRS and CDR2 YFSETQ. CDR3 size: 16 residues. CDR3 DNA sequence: TGCGCCAGCAGTCGGGACTACCTGGGACCCACAGATACGCAGTATTTT. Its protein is CASSRDYLGPTDTQYF.

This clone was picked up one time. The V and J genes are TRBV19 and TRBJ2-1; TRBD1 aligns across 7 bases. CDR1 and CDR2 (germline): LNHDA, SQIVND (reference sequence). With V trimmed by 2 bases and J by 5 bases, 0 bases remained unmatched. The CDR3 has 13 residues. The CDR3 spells CASSITGDNEQFF. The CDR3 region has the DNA TGTGCCAGTAGTATAACAGGGGACAATGAGCAGTTCTTC.

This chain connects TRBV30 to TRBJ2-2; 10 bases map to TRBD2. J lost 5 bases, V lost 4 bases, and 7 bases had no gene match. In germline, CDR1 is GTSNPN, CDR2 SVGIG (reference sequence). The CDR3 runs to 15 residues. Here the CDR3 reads CAWTRLAGATGELFF. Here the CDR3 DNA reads TGTGCCTGGACCCGGCTAGCGGGAGCAACCGGGGAGCTGTTTTTT.

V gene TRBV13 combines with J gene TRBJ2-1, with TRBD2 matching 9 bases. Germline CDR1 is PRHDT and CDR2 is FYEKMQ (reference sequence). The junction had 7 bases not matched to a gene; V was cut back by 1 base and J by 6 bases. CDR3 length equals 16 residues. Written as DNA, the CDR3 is TGTGCCAGCAGCTTAGTAGGCGGGGGGGCGCGCAATGAGCAGTTCTTC. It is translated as CASSLVGGGARNEQFF.

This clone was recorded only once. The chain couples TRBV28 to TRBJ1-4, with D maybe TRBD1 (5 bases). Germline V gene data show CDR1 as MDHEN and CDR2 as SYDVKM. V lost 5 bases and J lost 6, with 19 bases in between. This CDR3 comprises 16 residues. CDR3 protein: CASSQTPGGLDEKLFF. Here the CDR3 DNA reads TGTGCCAGCAGTCAAACCCCTGGGGGGTTGGATGAAAAACTGTTTTTT.

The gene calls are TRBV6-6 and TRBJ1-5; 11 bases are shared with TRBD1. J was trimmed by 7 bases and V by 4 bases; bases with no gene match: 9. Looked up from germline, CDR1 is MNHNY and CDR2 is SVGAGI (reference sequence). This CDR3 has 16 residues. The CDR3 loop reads CASSSTGTGGEQPQHF. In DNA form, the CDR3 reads TGTGCCAGCAGTTCCACCGGGACAGGGGGGGAGCAGCCCCAGCATTTT.

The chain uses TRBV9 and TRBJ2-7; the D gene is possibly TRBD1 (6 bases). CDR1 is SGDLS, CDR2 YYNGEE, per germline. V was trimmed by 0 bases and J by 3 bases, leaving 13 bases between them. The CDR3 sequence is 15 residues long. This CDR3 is CASSVESGEYYEQYF. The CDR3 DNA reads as TGTGCCAGCAGCGTAGAGTCAGGGGAGTACTACGAGCAGTACTTC. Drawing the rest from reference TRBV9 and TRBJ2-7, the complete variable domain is DSGVTQTPKHLITATGQRVTLRCSPRSGDLSVYWYQQSLDQGLQFLIQYYNGEERAKGNILERFSAQQFPDLHSELNLSSLELGDSALYFCASSVESGEYYEQYFGPGTRLTVT.

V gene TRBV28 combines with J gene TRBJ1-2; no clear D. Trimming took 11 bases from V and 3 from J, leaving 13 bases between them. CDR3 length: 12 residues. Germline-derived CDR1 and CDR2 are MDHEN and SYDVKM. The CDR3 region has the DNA TGTGCCGTAGCTAGGGAGGACTATGGCTACACCTTC. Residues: CAVAREDYGYTF.

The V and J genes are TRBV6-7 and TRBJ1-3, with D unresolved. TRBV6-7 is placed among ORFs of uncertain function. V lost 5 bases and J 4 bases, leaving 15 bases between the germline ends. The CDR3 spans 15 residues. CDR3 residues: CASSLSARQGNTIYF. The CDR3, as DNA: TGTGCCAGCAGTCTCTCGGCGCGGCAGGGAAACACCATATATTTT.

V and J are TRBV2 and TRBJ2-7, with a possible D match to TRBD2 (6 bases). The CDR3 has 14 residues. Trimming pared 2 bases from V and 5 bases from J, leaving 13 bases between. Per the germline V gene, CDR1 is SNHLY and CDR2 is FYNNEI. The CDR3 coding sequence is TGTGCCAGCAGTGAAAGATCGCGCGGGGACGAGCAGTACTTC. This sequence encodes CASSERSRGDEQYF. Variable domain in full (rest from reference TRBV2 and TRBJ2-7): EPEVTQTPSHQVTQMGQEVILRCVPISNHLYFYWYRQILGQKVEFLVSFYNNEISEKSEIFDDQFSVERPDGSNFTLKIRSTKLEDSAMYFCASSERSRGDEQYFGPGTRLTVT.